This paragraph reports one T cell receptor beta chain. There were TCR beta CDR3 regions amplified from RNA transcripts. HTBI primers were used for first-round RT-PCR of the TCR CDR3. Using its own MiXCR run on the multiplex PCR reads, TCRdb lists one record per CDR3 protein. This sample carries about 640,000 distinct CDR3 sequences, about 20% of them seen once, and the ten largest clones take 34%. Trimming pared 2 bases from V and 4 bases from J, leaving 8 bases between. Germline-derived CDR1 and CDR2 are MDHEN and SYDVKM. The CDR3 length is 13 residues. This record comes from a study of T cells in Graves' hyperthyroidism and ophthalmopathy.

This rearrangement joins TRBV28 to TRBJ2-5; no definite D call. This receptor was identified in a man younger than 45 with Graves' ophthalmopathy. The sequenced sample was blood. CDR3 in DNA: TGTGCCAGCAGTTTACAAAGCTTAGAGACCCAGTACTTC. Translated, it gives CASSLQSLETQYF.